The 30 T cell receptor beta chains below come from one sample, sequenced in a study of CD8+CD57+ T cells in acquired aplastic anemia. TCR beta VDJ and CDR3 were profiled, and genomic DNA was the template. TCRdb re-analysed the reads in MiXCR, keeping a single row per CDR3 protein. The sample yields roughly 120,000 distinct CDR3 sequences, about 60% seen once. The patients chosen for sequencing had shown expansion of CD8+CD57+ cells (detected by flow cytometry). The sequenced material came from sorted CD4+, CD8+, or CD8+CD57+ T cells (not recorded which) from PBMCs. Source of these receptors: a human donor with aplastic anemia.

Many counts were recorded for this clonotype. V usage is TRBV5-1 and J usage is TRBJ1-2; D is unresolved. CDR1 SGHRS and CDR2 YFSETQ come from the germline V gene. Trimming shortened V by 0 bases and J by 0 bases, and 12 bases separated the two germline ends. The CDR3 loop spans 16 amino acids. CDR3 sequence: CASSLVGRGANYGYTF. The CDR3 bases are TGCGCCAGCAGCTTGGTTGGACGGGGAGCTAACTATGGCTACACCTTC.

This clonotype was counted many times. This sequence joins TRBV27 and TRBJ2-7, with TRBD2 as a possible D gene (6 bases). Germline V CDR1 and CDR2: MNHEY, SMNVEV (reference sequence). The CDR3 is 15 amino acids. Trimming shortened V by 5 bases and J by 0 bases, and 14 bases separated the two germline ends. CDR3 nucleotide sequence: TGTGCCAGCAGTCGGCGGGACGTTCTCTCCTACGAGCAGTACTTC. Its translation: CASSRRDVLSYEQYF.

The chain is built from TRBV5-6 and TRBJ2-7; TRBD2 matches 13 bases. Losses at the gene ends were 2 bases for V and 5 bases for J; bases not matched to a gene: 7. The CDR3 is 16 residues long. The germline gives CDR1 SGHDT, CDR2 YYEEEE. The CDR3 region has the DNA TGTGCCAGCAGCTTATGGGGGACTAGCGGGACCCACGAGCAGTACTTC. Translation gives CASSLWGTSGTHEQYF.

V usage is TRBV24-1 and J usage is TRBJ2-4; tentative D call: TRBD1 (6 bases). The germline gives CDR1 KGHDR, CDR2 SFDVKD. This CDR3 region has 17 residues. Trimming pared 0 bases from V and 5 bases from J, leaving 16 bases between. CDR3 region: CATSDLCGRGTENIQYF. The CDR3 DNA reads TGTGCCACCAGTGATTTGTGTGGCAGGGGCACCGAAAACATTCAGTACTTC.

Turning to this clonotype: At one boundary the junction diverges from the germline segment, which might be a read error. J is TRBJ2-2 and V is TRBV24-1; 9 bases are shared with TRBD1. The CDR3 spans 15 residues. The germline CDR1 and CDR2 sequences are KGHDR and SFDVKD. The CDR3 region has the DNA TGTGCCACCAGCCGACAGGGGGTGAACACCGGGGAGCCGTTTTTT. This codes for CATSRQGVNTGEPFF.

V is TRBV2 and J is TRBJ1-1; weak D call: TRBD1 (5 bases). CDR1 SNHLY and CDR2 FYNNEI come from the germline V gene. The CDR3 covers 13 residues. Trimming removed 8 bases at V and 0 bases at J, with 10 bases between. The CDR3, as DNA: TGTGCCAGCCCCCGAGGGGTGAACACTGAAGCTTTCTTT. The encoded protein is CASPRGVNTEAFF.

Ten or more counts support this clonotype. The chain combines TRBV7-8 with TRBJ1-1; D gene ambiguous. This CDR3 is 13 amino acids long. Germline CDR1 SGHVS, CDR2 FQNEAQ. Between the trimmed V and J ends, which lost 5 bases and 5 bases, there was a span of 12 bases. The CDR3 nucleotides read TGTGCCAGCAGCCCCCGGGAAACGACTGAAGCTTTCTTT. Amino acids: CASSPRETTEAFF.

The chain combines TRBV20-1 with TRBJ1-4; TRBD1 aligns across 8 bases. The length of the CDR3 is 16 residues. CDR1 is DFQATT and CDR2 is SNEGSKA in the germline V gene (reference sequence). The junction had 10 bases not matched to a gene; V was cut back by 2 bases and J by 5 bases. The CDR3 DNA reads as TGCAGTGCTAGAAACCCGGACAGGGCGGGAAATGAAAAACTGTTTTTT. Protein product: CSARNPDRAGNEKLFF.

This clonotype has a handful of counts. The chain uses TRBV2 and TRBJ1-4, with D possibly matching TRBD1 (6 bases). The germline V gene encodes CDR1 SNHLY and CDR2 FYNNEI. V was pared by 0 bases and J by 6 bases, with 11 bases between. The CDR3 extends over 15 amino acids. CDR3 nucleotides: TGTGCCAGCAGTGAAGCGCGGGGGCTGGATGAAAAACTGTTTTTT. Encoded protein: CASSEARGLDEKLFF.

This clonotype was recorded at least ten times. This chain connects TRBV6-2 or TRBV6-3 to TRBJ2-7; D is uncertain. V was clipped by 2 bases and J by 2 bases, with 10 bases between them. CDR1 and CDR2 from the germline V gene are MNHEY and SVGEGT. This CDR3 comprises 14 residues. CDR3 sequence reads: CASSYRAGTYEQYF. CDR3 sequence (DNA): TGTGCCAGCAGTTACAGAGCAGGCACCTACGAGCAGTACTTC.

This chain connects TRBV12-5 to TRBJ2-3; tentatively, D is TRBD1 (6 bases). V lost 11 bases and J 4 bases, leaving 13 bases between the germline ends. The CDR3 contains 12 residues. The germline V gene has CDR1 LGHNT and CDR2 FRNRAP. The CDR3 region is CAAGRGPDTQYF. The CDR3, as DNA: TGTGCTGCGGGCAGGGGCCCAGATACGCAGTATTTT.

A remark on this clonotype: Compared with germline, one end of the junction differs, possibly owing to a read error. This chain links TRBV24-1 with TRBJ2-5; 10 bases map to TRBD2. CDR3 length equals 16 residues. In germline, CDR1 is KGHDR, CDR2 SFDVKD. Written as DNA, the CDR3 is TGTACCACCAGTGATTCCAGCGGGGGGGCCAAAGAGACCCAGTACTTC. Encoded protein: CTTSDSSGGAKETQYF.

This chain connects TRBV20-1 to TRBJ1-1, with TRBD1 matching over 9 bases. V lost 4 bases and J lost 4; bases outside the gene matches: 7. The CDR3 runs 14 residues. Germline V lookup: CDR1 DFQATT, CDR2 SNEGSKA (reference sequence). CDR3 nucleotide sequence: TGCAGTGCTACCCTGACAGGGGGGGGCACTGAAGCTTTCTTT. Translated, it gives CSATLTGGGTEAFF.

This clonotype was recorded at least ten times. This chain connects TRBV5-1 to TRBJ2-7, with 14 nucleotides matching TRBD2. J lost 6 bases, V lost 1 base, and 9 bases had no gene match. The CDR3 sequence is 17 residues long. The germline CDR1 and CDR2 sequences are SGHRS and YFSETQ. The CDR3 spells CASSLWGLAGDRVEQYF. The CDR3, as DNA: TGCGCCAGCAGCTTGTGGGGACTAGCGGGAGACAGGGTCGAGCAGTACTTC.

The chain couples TRBV2 to TRBJ2-1, with no clear D. Trimming stripped 1 base from V and 7 bases from J, with 11 bases between. The CDR3 is made up of 14 amino acids. Germline V gene data show CDR1 as SNHLY and CDR2 as FYNNEI. CDR3 nucleotides: TGTGCCAGCAGTGAAGTTGGCCGAGAGAATGAGCAGTTCTTC. This sequence encodes CASSEVGRENEQFF.

The chain is built from TRBV7-2 and TRBJ2-2; 7 bases align to TRBD2. Germline V gene lookup returns CDR1 SGHTA and CDR2 FQGNSA. The CDR3 is made up of 14 amino acids. J was trimmed by 5 bases and V by 3 bases; bases with no gene match: 3. The CDR3 DNA follows: TGTGCCAGCAGCTTTCAGGGAGGGACCGGGGAGCTGTTTTTT. This sequence encodes CASSFQGGTGELFF.

This clonotype was recorded a few times. The chain has TRBV12-3 or TRBV12-4 and TRBJ1-1, with 7 bases fitting TRBD1. Germline trimming cut 1 base from V and 8 bases from J; bases unmatched to any gene: 4. The CDR3 has 13 amino acids. The CDR3 region has the DNA TGTGCCAGCAGTTTAGGACAGGGTGGAGAAGCTTTCTTT. This translates into CASSLGQGGEAFF.

CDR3 sequence: CASSEISTGANVLTF. The CDR3 DNA sequence: TGTGCCAGCAGTGAGATTTCGACAGGGGCCAACGTCCTGACTTTC. V gene TRBV2 combines with J gene TRBJ2-6, with D unclear. Germline assignment: CDR1 SNHLY and CDR2 FYNNEI. V lost 3 bases, J lost 4 bases, and 10 bases lay in between. CDR3 length equals 15 residues. Full variable domain (outside the CDR3, taken from reference TRBV2 and TRBJ2-6): EPEVTQTPSHQVTQMGQEVILRCVPISNHLYFYWYRQILGQKVEFLVSFYNNEISEKSEIFDDQFSVERPDGSNFTLKIRSTKLEDSAMYFCASSEISTGANVLTFGAGSRLTVL.

In this sample, this clonotype turned up a few times. The chain employs TRBV7-9 and TRBJ2-7; D call uncertain. V was cut by 3 bases and J by 3 bases, with 12 bases left in between. This CDR3 is 14 amino acids long. Germline CDR1 is SEHNR and CDR2 is FQNEAQ (reference sequence). The CDR3 region is CASSLAPNVYEQYF. The CDR3 region has the DNA TGTGCCAGCAGCTTGGCCCCTAACGTCTACGAGCAGTACTTC.

The gene calls are TRBV9 and TRBJ1-1; possible D gene TRBD1, 5 bases. Trimming took 4 bases from V and 2 from J, leaving 12 bases between them. Germline V gene data show CDR1 as SGDLS and CDR2 as YYNGEE. This CDR3 has 14 residues. The CDR3 sequence: CASSPRGSNTEAFF. CDR3 sequence (DNA): TGTGCCAGCAGCCCAAGGGGATCTAACACTGAAGCTTTCTTT.

This clonotype appeared a few times. CDR3 loop: CSAHYETQYF. The CDR3 DNA reads as TGCAGTGCCCATTACGAGACCCAGTACTTC. This chain links TRBV20-1 with TRBJ2-5, with no clear D. The germline V and J ends were trimmed by 6 bases and 5 bases, with 7 bases remaining between them. Germline CDR1 reads DFQATT; CDR2 reads SNEGSKA (reference sequence). CDR3 length: 10 residues.

The chain employs TRBV5-1 and TRBJ2-6, with unresolved D. CDR3 length: 13 amino acids. The ends were cut back, 6 bases at V and 3 bases at J, with 7 bases in the middle. Germline V CDR1 and CDR2: SGHRS, YFSETQ. CDR3 nucleotide sequence: TGCGCCAGCACAGAGATTGGGGCCAACGTCCTGACTTTC. Translating gives CASTEIGANVLTF.

The rearrangement links TRBV29-1 to TRBJ1-1, with no clear D. Germline V gene lookup returns CDR1 SQVTM and CDR2 ANQGSEA. Trimming pared 0 bases from V and 0 bases from J, leaving 8 bases between. CDR3 length: 14 amino acids. The CDR3 reads CSVEDNRLNTEAFF. The CDR3 region has the DNA TGCAGCGTTGAAGATAACAGACTGAACACTGAAGCTTTCTTT.

This clonotype was recorded at least ten times. The gene calls are TRBV7-2 and TRBJ1-1; D is unclear. The CDR3 consists of 15 residues. The germline V gene encodes CDR1 SGHTA and CDR2 FQGNSA. With 2 bases removed from V and 3 bases from J, the gap between germline ends came to 13 bases. CDR3 region: CASSLFGLRYTEAFF. DNA of the CDR3: TGTGCCAGCAGCTTATTTGGACTGAGATACACTGAAGCTTTCTTT.

The chain employs TRBV19 and TRBJ1-1; D gene unclear. Trimming left V 6 bases short and J 1 base short, with 3 bases between. This CDR3 has 11 amino acids. CDR1 and CDR2 from the germline V gene are LNHDA and SQIVND (reference sequence). The CDR3: CASRWNTEAFF. In nucleotides, the CDR3 is TGTGCCAGTAGGTGGAACACTGAAGCTTTCTTT.

This chain connects TRBV2 to TRBJ2-1, with D uncertain. The CDR3 spans 9 residues. The germline gives CDR1 SNHLY, CDR2 FYNNEI. This CDR3 is CTTGDEQFF. The DNA for the CDR3 is TGTACCACCGGCGATGAGCAGTTCTTC.

With regard to this clonotype: The CDR3 carries no conserved terminal phenylalanine or tryptophan, so it likely arises from a read error. The chain employs TRBV10-3 and TRBJ1-4; unclear D gene. There are 14 residues in the CDR3. The V and J ends lost 7 bases and 0 bases respectively, with 9 bases between them. Germline assignment: CDR1 ENHRY and CDR2 SYGVKD. The DNA of the CDR3 is TGTGCCATCAAGGACGGAGCAACTAATGAAAAACTGTTTCTT. It specifies CAIKDGATNEKLFL.

Ten or more counts support this clonotype. The chain links TRBV4-3 to TRBJ2-5, with a weak D call TRBD2 (6 bases). The V gene lost 0 bases and the J gene lost 2 bases, with 10 bases spanning the gap. CDR3 length equals 15 residues. CDR1 is LGHNA and CDR2 is YSLEER in the germline V gene. CDR3 nucleotide sequence: TGCGCCAGCAGCCAAGAACTAGCAGATCAAGAGACCCAGTACTTC. This sequence encodes CASSQELADQETQYF.

The DNA of the CDR3 is TGCGCCAGCAGTGCGTTCGGCGGGAGTGGACGACGGGAGCAGTACTTC. Its translation is CASSAFGGSGRREQYF. The chain combines TRBV10-2 with TRBJ2-7, with TRBD2 identical over 7 bases. Per germline, CDR1 WSHSY and CDR2 SAAADI. The junction had 16 bases not matched to a gene; V was cut back by 4 bases and J by 7 bases. The CDR3 has 16 residues.

V usage is TRBV10-2 and J usage is TRBJ1-1; D is undetermined. V was pared by 2 bases and J by 8 bases, with 9 bases between. Germline values: CDR1 WSHSY, CDR2 SAAADI. The CDR3 is 12 amino acids. The CDR3 coding sequence is TGCGCCAGCAGTGAGCGGGCCCCCGAAGCTTTCTTT. This codes for CASSERAPEAFF.